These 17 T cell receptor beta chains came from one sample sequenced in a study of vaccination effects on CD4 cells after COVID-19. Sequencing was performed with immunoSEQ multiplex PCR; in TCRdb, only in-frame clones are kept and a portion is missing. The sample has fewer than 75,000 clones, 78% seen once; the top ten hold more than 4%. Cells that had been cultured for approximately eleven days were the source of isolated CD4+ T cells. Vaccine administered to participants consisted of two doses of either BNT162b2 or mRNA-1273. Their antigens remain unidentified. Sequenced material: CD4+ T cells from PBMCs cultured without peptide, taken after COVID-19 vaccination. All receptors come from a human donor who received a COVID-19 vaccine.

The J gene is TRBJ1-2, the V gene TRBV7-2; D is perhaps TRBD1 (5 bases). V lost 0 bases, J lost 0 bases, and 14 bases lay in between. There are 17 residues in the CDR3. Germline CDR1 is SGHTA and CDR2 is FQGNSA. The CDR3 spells CASSLAGRAPTNYGYTF. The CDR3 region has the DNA TGTGCCAGCAGCTTAGCGGGCAGGGCACCAACTAACTATGGCTACACCTTC.

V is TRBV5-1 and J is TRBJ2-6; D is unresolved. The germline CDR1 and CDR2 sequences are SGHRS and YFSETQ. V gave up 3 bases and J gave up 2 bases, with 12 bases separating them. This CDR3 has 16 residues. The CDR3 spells CASSWTTSTGANVLTF. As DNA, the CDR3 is TGCGCCAGCAGCTGGACGACATCTACTGGGGCCAACGTCCTGACTTTC.

The CDR3 protein is CASSPRVGYEQYF. CDR3 coding DNA: TGTGCCAGCAGCCCCAGGGTAGGCTACGAGCAGTACTTC. The genes are TRBV7-2 and TRBJ2-7; TRBD1 might be the D (5 bases). The CDR3 covers 13 residues. Trimming removed 5 bases at V and 3 bases at J, with 11 bases between. Germline assignment: CDR1 SGHTA and CDR2 FQGNSA.

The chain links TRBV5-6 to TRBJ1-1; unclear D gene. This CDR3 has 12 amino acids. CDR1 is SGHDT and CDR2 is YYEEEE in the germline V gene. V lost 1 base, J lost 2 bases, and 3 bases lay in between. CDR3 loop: CASSLSNTEAFF. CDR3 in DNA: TGTGCCAGCAGCTTGAGTAACACTGAAGCTTTCTTT.

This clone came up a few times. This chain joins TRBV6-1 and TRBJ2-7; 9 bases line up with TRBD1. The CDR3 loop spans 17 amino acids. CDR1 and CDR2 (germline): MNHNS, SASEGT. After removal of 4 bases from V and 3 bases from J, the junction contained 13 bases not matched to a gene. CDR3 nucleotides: TGTGCCAGCAGTGGGGGGGCCGGGACAGGGAATGGCTACGAGCAGTACTTC. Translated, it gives CASSGGAGTGNGYEQYF.

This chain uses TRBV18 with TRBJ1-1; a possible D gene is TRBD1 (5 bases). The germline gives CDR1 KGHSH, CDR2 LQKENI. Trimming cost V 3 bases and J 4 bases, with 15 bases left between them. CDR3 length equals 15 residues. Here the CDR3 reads CASSPDLGGGTEAFF. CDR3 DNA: TGTGCCAGCTCACCGGACCTCGGGGGGGGCACTGAAGCTTTCTTT.

CDR3 bases: TGTGCCACCACTGCCGACAGGGAATACCAAGAGACCCAGTACTTC. Amino acid sequence: CATTADREYQETQYF. This chain uses TRBV10-3 with TRBJ2-5; TRBD1 matches 7 bases. The J segment lost 0 bases and the V segment lost 10 bases, leaving 11 bases of the junction unmatched. The CDR3 runs 15 residues. Germline loops: CDR1 ENHRY, CDR2 SYGVKD.

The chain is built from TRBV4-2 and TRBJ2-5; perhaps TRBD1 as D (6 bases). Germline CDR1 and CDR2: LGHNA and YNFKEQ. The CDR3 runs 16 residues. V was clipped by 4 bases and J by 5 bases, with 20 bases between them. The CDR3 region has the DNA TGTGCCAGCAGCCCAGCAAACACCGGGCAGGGGGAGACCCAGTACTTC. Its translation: CASSPANTGQGETQYF.

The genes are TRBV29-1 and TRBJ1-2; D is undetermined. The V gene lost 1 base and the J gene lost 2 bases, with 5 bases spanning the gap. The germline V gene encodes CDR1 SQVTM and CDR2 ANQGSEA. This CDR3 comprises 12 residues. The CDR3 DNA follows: TGCAGCGTTGAAGGCGAAAACTATGGCTACACCTTC. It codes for CSVEGENYGYTF. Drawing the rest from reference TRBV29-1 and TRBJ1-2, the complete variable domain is SAVISQKPSRDICQRGTSLTIQCQVDSQVTMMFWYRQQPGQSLTLIATANQGSEATYESGFVIDKFPISRPNLTFSTLTVSNMSPEDSSIYLCSVEGENYGYTFGSGTRLTVV.

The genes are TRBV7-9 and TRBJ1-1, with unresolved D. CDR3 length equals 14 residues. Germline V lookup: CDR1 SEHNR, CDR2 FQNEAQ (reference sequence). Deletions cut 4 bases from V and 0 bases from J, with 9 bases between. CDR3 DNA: TGTGCCAGCAGCTCGGGTCAAATGAACACTGAAGCTTTCTTT. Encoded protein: CASSSGQMNTEAFF.

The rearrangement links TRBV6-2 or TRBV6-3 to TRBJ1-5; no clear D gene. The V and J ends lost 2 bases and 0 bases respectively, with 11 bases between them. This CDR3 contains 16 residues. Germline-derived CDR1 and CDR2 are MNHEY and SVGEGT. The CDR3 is CASSYSSSYSNQPQHF. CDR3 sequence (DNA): TGTGCCAGCAGTTACAGTTCCAGCTATAGCAATCAGCCCCAGCATTTT.

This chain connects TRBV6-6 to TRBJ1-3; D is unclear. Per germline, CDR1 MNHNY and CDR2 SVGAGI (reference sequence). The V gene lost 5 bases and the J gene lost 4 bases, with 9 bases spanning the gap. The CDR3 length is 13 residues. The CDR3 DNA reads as TGTGCCAGCAGTCCCCGGACGGGAAACACCATATATTTT. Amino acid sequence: CASSPRTGNTIYF.

The CDR3 DNA follows: TGTGCCAGCAGTCCCCTGGGAGGGGGGAGTAATCTGGGGGCCAACGTCCTGACTTTC. Protein sequence: CASSPLGGGSNLGANVLTF. The chain recombines TRBV6-6 with TRBJ2-6; D is possibly TRBD2 (7 bases). The CDR3 consists of 19 residues. V was shortened by 5 bases and J by 4 bases, with 24 bases between the two germline ends. Per germline, CDR1 MNHNY and CDR2 SVGAGI (reference sequence).

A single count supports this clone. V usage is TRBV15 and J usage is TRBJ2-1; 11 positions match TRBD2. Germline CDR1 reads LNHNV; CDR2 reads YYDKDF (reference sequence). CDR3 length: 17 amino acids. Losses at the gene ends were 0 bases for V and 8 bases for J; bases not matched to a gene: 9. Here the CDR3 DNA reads TGTGCCACCAGCAGAGAGGTCCTAGCGGGAGGTAGGGATGAGCAGTTCTTC. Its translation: CATSREVLAGGRDEQFF.

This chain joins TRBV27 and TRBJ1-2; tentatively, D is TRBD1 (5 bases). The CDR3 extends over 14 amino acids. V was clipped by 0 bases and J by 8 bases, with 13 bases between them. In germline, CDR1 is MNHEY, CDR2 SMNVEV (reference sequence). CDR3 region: CASSLSLGLGGYTF. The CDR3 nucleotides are TGTGCCAGCAGTTTATCGTTGGGGCTGGGCGGCTACACCTTC.

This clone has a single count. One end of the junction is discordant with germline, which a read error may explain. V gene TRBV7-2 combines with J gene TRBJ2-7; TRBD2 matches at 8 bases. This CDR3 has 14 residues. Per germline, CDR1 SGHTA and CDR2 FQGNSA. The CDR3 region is CASSFSGASSEQYF. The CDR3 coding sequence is TGTGCCAGCAGCTTTAGCGGGGCTTCCTCCGAGCAGTACTTC.

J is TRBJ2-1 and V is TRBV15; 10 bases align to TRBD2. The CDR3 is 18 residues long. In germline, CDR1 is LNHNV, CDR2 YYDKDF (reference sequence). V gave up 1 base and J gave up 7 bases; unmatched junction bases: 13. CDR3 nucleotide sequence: TGTGCCACCAGCAGAGGGAGAGTACTAGCGGGGTTTAGGAATGAGCAGTTCTTC. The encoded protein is CATSRGRVLAGFRNEQFF.